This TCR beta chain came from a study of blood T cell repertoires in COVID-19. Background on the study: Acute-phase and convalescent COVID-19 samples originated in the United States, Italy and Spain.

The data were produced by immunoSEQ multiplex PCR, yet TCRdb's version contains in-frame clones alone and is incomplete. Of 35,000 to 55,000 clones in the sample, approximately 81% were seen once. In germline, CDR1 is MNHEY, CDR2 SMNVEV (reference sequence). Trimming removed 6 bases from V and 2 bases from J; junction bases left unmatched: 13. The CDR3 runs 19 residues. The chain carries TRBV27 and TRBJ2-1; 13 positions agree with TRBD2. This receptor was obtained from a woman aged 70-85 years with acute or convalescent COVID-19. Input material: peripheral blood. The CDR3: CASRFSGTSGTRPYNEQFF. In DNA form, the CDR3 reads TGTGCCAGCAGATTTTCCGGGACTAGCGGGACCCGTCCCTACAATGAGCAGTTCTTC.